These 21 T cell receptor beta chains were all obtained from the same sample, sequenced in a study of cytomegalovirus exposure and HLA in healthy donors. A multiplex PCR was run with 60 Vbeta primers and 13 Jbeta primers. Clones were sequenced by immunoSEQ multiplex PCR, and TCRdb holds only the in-frame ones, with some missing. The sample holds roughly 90,000 clones; roughly four fifths are singletons and the top ten take 3% to 3.5%. Sequences were obtained from PBMCs. These receptors were taken from a man aged 25 to 40 in good health and CMV-seropositive.

This chain links TRBV7-9 with TRBJ1-1, with a weak D call TRBD1 (5 bases). The CDR3 runs 15 residues. Germline V gives CDR1 SEHNR, CDR2 FQNEAQ (reference sequence). V was clipped by 5 bases and J by 1 base, with 14 bases between them. The CDR3 is CASSPLDGGNTEAFF. DNA for the CDR3: TGTGCCAGCAGCCCCTTAGACGGGGGGAACACTGAAGCTTTCTTT.

The chain employs TRBV27 and TRBJ2-7; 10 nucleotides agree with TRBD1. The germline V gene encodes CDR1 MNHEY and CDR2 SMNVEV (reference sequence). This CDR3 spans 15 amino acids. Losses at the gene ends were 6 bases for V and 2 bases for J; bases not matched to a gene: 7. In DNA form, the CDR3 reads TGTGCCAGCAGAACAACCGGGACAGGGGCCTACGAGCAGTACTTC. It specifies CASRTTGTGAYEQYF.

V is TRBV18 and J is TRBJ2-5; TRBD1 matches at 7 bases. The ends lost 5 bases at V and 3 bases at J; junction bases unmatched: 9. The CDR3 totals 15 residues. The V gene's germline CDR1 is KGHSH and CDR2 LQKENI. CDR3 sequence: CASSAGTEWEETQYF. CDR3 nucleotides: TGTGCCAGCTCAGCCGGGACAGAATGGGAAGAGACCCAGTACTTC.

This chain joins TRBV19 and TRBJ1-5; possibly TRBD1 for D (5 bases). The CDR3 has 14 residues. Trimming took 10 bases from V and 4 from J, leaving 17 bases between them. Germline V gives CDR1 LNHDA, CDR2 SQIVND (reference sequence). CDR3 nucleotides: TGTGCCAACGTGGGGGGGGAACGGAATCAGCCCCAGCATTTT. Translated, it gives CANVGGERNQPQHF. The full variable domain, completed using reference TRBV19 and TRBJ1-5, is DGGITQSPKYLFRKEGQNVTLSCEQNLNHDAMYWYRQDPGQGLRLIYYSQIVNDFQKGDIAEGYSVSREKKESFPLTVTSAQKNPTAFYLCANVGGERNQPQHFGDGTRLSIL.

The chain uses TRBV5-1 and TRBJ2-2; 8 bases map to TRBD1. The CDR3 extends over 15 amino acids. After removal of 0 bases from V and 7 bases from J, the junction contained 5 bases not matched to a gene. Germline V gene sequence: CDR1 SGHRS, CDR2 YFSETQ. The CDR3: CASSLVAGGGGELFF. The DNA of the CDR3 is TGCGCCAGCAGCTTGGTGGCAGGGGGCGGCGGGGAGCTGTTTTTT.

The rearrangement uses TRBV10-2 and TRBJ2-3, with 8 bases lining up with TRBD2. Germline loops: CDR1 WSHSY, CDR2 SAAADI. Trimming at V came to 4 bases and at J to 3 bases, leaving 3 bases not matched to a gene. The CDR3 sequence is 14 residues long. In DNA, the CDR3 is TGCGCCAGCAGTGGCAGCGGGAGTACAGATACGCAGTATTTT. Its protein is CASSGSGSTDTQYF.

The rearrangement joins TRBV5-1 to TRBJ1-2; 9 bases align to TRBD1. CDR1 is SGHRS, CDR2 YFSETQ, per germline. This CDR3 is built from 13 residues. J lost 7 bases, V lost 5 bases, and 6 bases had no gene match. CDR3 bases: TGCGCCAGCAGGCGGGACAGGGCGGTTGGCTACACCTTC. Protein sequence: CASRRDRAVGYTF.

The rearrangement links TRBV7-6 to TRBJ2-1; D is unresolved. In germline, CDR1 is SGHVS, CDR2 FNYEAQ. The length of the CDR3 is 15 residues. Trimming removed 4 bases from V and 2 bases from J, with 12 bases in between. CDR3 region: CASSWFWSAYNEQFF. CDR3 sequence (DNA): TGTGCCAGCAGCTGGTTCTGGAGCGCCTACAATGAGCAGTTCTTC. The variable domain in full, completed from reference TRBV7-6 and TRBJ2-1, reads GAGVSQSPRYKVTKRGQDVALRCDPISGHVSLYWYRQALGQGPEFLTYFNYEAQQDKSGLPNDRFSAERPEGSISTLTIQRTEQRDSAMYRCASSWFWSAYNEQFFGPGTRLTVL.

The chain couples TRBV6-5 to TRBJ2-7; 7 positions match TRBD1. This CDR3 has 16 residues. Trimming at V came to 0 bases and at J to 3 bases, leaving 8 bases not matched to a gene. Germline lookup yields CDR1 MNHEY and CDR2 SVGAGI. This CDR3 reads CASSYSVTGTVYEQYF. The CDR3 DNA follows: TGTGCCAGCAGTTACTCGGTAACCGGGACAGTCTACGAGCAGTACTTC.

The V gene is TRBV5-8, the J gene TRBJ2-5; D perhaps matches TRBD1 (5 bases). Trimming removed 1 base from V and 5 bases from J, with 18 bases in between. The CDR3 length is 16 residues. Germline assignment: CDR1 SGHTS and CDR2 YDEGEE. The CDR3 loop reads CASSLSGPGSAETQYF. Here the CDR3 DNA reads TGTGCCAGCAGCTTGAGTGGACCAGGGTCCGCCGAGACCCAGTACTTC.

J is TRBJ1-5 and V is TRBV28; 10 bases align to TRBD1. This CDR3 spans 17 amino acids. Trimming at V came to 6 bases and at J to 1 base, leaving 9 bases not matched to a gene. The germline V gene has CDR1 MDHEN and CDR2 SYDVKM. The CDR3 DNA reads as TGTGCCAGCAGCGCCGGGACAGGGGCCCGCAGCAATCAGCCCCAGCATTTT. Translated, it gives CASSAGTGARSNQPQHF.

This chain connects TRBV7-9 to TRBJ1-5; TRBD1 aligns across 8 bases. The CDR3 consists of 16 residues. Germline lookup yields CDR1 SEHNR and CDR2 FQNEAQ (reference sequence). The ends lost 5 bases at V and 1 base at J; junction bases unmatched: 7. The CDR3 protein is CASSTWTGRSNQPQHF. The CDR3 DNA is TGTGCCAGCAGCACCTGGACAGGGAGAAGCAATCAGCCCCAGCATTTT. The full variable domain, with the rest looked up from reference TRBV7-9 and TRBJ1-5, is DTGVSQNPRHKITKRGQNVTFRCDPISEHNRLYWYRQTLGQGPEFLTYFQNEAQLEKSRLLSDRFSAERPKGSFSTLEIQRTEQGDSAMYLCASSTWTGRSNQPQHFGDGTRLSIL.

The chain uses TRBV6-1 and TRBJ1-2; tentative D call: TRBD1 (6 bases). CDR1 is MNHNS and CDR2 is SASEGT in the germline V gene. This CDR3 spans 13 amino acids. The germline V and J ends were trimmed by 7 bases and 8 bases, with 17 bases remaining between them. CDR3 nucleotide sequence: TGTGCCAGCACCCCAGCAGGGGCTGGCGGCTACACCTTC. This translates into CASTPAGAGGYTF.

This clone was observed a handful of times. This chain uses TRBV5-1 with TRBJ1-5, with D unclear. The V gene lost 0 bases and the J gene lost 1 base, with 8 bases spanning the gap. CDR3 size: 15 residues. Germline V gives CDR1 SGHRS, CDR2 YFSETQ. CDR3 bases: TGCGCCAGCAGCTTGGACGGGGAGAGCAATCAGCCCCAGCATTTT. Translation: CASSLDGESNQPQHF.

The chain recombines TRBV4-3 with TRBJ1-6; D is ambiguous. Germline V gene sequence: CDR1 LGHNA, CDR2 YSLEER. The CDR3 is 16 amino acids. With 2 bases removed from V and 8 bases from J, the gap between germline ends came to 16 bases. The CDR3 coding sequence is TGCGCCAGCAGCCAATCGGGATCCCCTGGGTATTCACCCCTCCACTTT. Translation: CASSQSGSPGYSPLHF.

V gene TRBV6-5 combines with J gene TRBJ2-2; maybe TRBD2 (5 bases). Germline-derived CDR1 and CDR2 are MNHEY and SVGAGI. CDR3 length equals 13 residues. V was shortened by 5 bases and J by 7 bases, with 11 bases between the two germline ends. The CDR3 reads CASSTTGLGELFF. The CDR3 DNA is TGTGCCAGCAGTACGACTGGACTCGGGGAGCTGTTTTTT.

The V and J genes are TRBV6-5 and TRBJ1-2, with 7 bases identical to TRBD1. The CDR3 consists of 13 residues. Trimming took 5 bases from V and 4 from J; bases not matched to a gene: 4. Germline V lookup: CDR1 MNHEY, CDR2 SVGAGI. CDR3 in DNA: TGTGCCAGCAGTACAGGGGTCGGCTATGGCTACACCTTC. This codes for CASSTGVGYGYTF.

The chain uses TRBV18 and TRBJ2-7, with D possibly matching TRBD2 (6 bases). V lost 6 bases and J lost 3, with 15 bases in between. The CDR3 is made up of 14 amino acids. CDR1 is KGHSH and CDR2 is LQKENI in the germline V gene. The CDR3 reads CASSRSGESYEQYF. CDR3 sequence (DNA): TGTGCCAGCTCCCGCTCGGGAGAGAGCTACGAGCAGTACTTC.

The V call is TRBV6-1, the J call TRBJ2-7; a possible D gene is TRBD1 (5 bases). The V gene lost 3 bases and the J gene lost 3 bases, with 9 bases spanning the gap. In germline, CDR1 is MNHNS, CDR2 SASEGT. The CDR3 consists of 13 residues. The CDR3 DNA is TGTGCCAGCAGTGATGGGGCTAGCTACGAGCAGTACTTC. Translation gives CASSDGASYEQYF.

The chain is built from TRBV6-5 and TRBJ1-5, with TRBD1 matching 7 bases. The CDR3 totals 13 residues. Germline CDR1 reads MNHEY; CDR2 reads SVGAGI. V was clipped by 6 bases and J by 6 bases; unmatched bases: 5. This chain's CDR3 is CASSDRAAQPQHF. In nucleotides, the CDR3 is TGTGCCAGCAGCGACAGGGCTGCTCAGCCCCAGCATTTT.

The V call is TRBV19, the J call TRBJ1-1, with D possibly matching TRBD1 (6 bases). V was shortened by 8 bases and J by 10 bases, with 23 bases between the two germline ends. Germline-derived CDR1 and CDR2 are LNHDA and SQIVND (reference sequence). CDR3 length: 14 residues. This CDR3 is CASWGGGPPAGAFF. The CDR3 bases are TGTGCCAGTTGGGGAGGGGGGCCTCCCGCAGGAGCTTTCTTT.